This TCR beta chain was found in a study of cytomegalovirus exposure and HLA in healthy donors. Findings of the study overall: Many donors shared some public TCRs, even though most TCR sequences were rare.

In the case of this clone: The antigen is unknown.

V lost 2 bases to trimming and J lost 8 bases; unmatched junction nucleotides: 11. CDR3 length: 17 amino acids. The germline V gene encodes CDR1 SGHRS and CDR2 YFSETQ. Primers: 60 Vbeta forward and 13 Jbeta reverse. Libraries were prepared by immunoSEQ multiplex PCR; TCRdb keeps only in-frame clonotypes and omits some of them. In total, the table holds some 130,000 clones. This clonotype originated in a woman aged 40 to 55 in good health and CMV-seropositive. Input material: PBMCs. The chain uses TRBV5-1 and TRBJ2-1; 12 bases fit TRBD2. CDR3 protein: CASSFQLAGGGIDEQFF. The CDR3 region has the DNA TGCGCCAGCAGCTTCCAACTAGCGGGGGGAGGGATCGATGAGCAGTTCTTC.